These 26 T cell receptor beta chains share one sample of origin, sequenced in a study of cytomegalovirus exposure and HLA in healthy donors. Amplification used 60 Vbeta primers and 13 Jbeta primers. This table comes from immunoSEQ multiplex PCR, and its TCRdb copy is limited to in-frame clones, with some not included. The sample yields 130,000 or so clones, 81% seen once. The sample comprised PBMCs. Every receptor here comes from a woman between 40 and 50 years old in good health and CMV-seronegative.

V is TRBV18 and J is TRBJ2-3; D is perhaps TRBD2 (6 bases). V dropped 8 bases and J dropped 3 bases, with 12 bases sitting between them. Germline V gene data show CDR1 as KGHSH and CDR2 as LQKENI. The CDR3 length is 13 residues. The CDR3 protein is CASHLATTDTQYF. CDR3 coding DNA: TGTGCCAGCCACCTAGCGACAACAGATACGCAGTATTTT. Complete variable domain (other parts from reference TRBV18 and TRBJ2-3): NAGVMQNPRHLVRRRGQEARLRCSPMKGHSHVYWYRQLPEEGLKFMVYLQKENIIDESGMPKERFSAEFPKEGPSILRIQQVVRGDSAAYFCASHLATTDTQYFGPGTRLTVL.

This clone has a handful of counts. The V call is TRBV28, the J call TRBJ1-3; TRBD1 is a possible D gene (5 bases). Germline loops: CDR1 MDHEN, CDR2 SYDVKM. The CDR3 extends over 13 amino acids. Trimming removed 5 bases from V and 2 bases from J, with 7 bases in between. In DNA, the CDR3 is TGTGCCAGCAGTGGGACTCCTGGAAACACCATATATTTT. It codes for CASSGTPGNTIYF.

For the CDR3, the DNA is TGTGCCAGCAGCTTAGTGCGCTCTGGAAACACCATATATTTT. Protein sequence: CASSLVRSGNTIYF. The gene calls are TRBV7-8 and TRBJ1-3; D remains ambiguous. The CDR3 covers 14 residues. Germline CDR1 and CDR2: SGHVS and FQNEAQ. V was trimmed by 1 base and J by 0 bases, leaving 4 bases between them.

The count of this clone is one. The CDR3 protein is CSVEDLNGVFEAFF. CDR3 nucleotides: TGCAGCGTTGAAGATCTTAACGGGGTCTTTGAAGCTTTCTTT. V gene TRBV29-1 combines with J gene TRBJ1-1, with unresolved D. The CDR3 is 14 amino acids. V dropped 0 bases and J dropped 7 bases, with 15 bases sitting between them. Looked up from germline, CDR1 is SQVTM and CDR2 is ANQGSEA.

This chain links TRBV7-8 with TRBJ1-5; TRBD1 might be the D (5 bases). V shed 0 bases and J shed 4 bases, with 13 bases lying between them. Germline values: CDR1 SGHVS, CDR2 FQNEAQ. The CDR3 has 16 residues. CDR3 DNA: TGTGCCAGCAGCTTAGCCGCGGCGGGGGGGAATCAGCCCCAGCATTTT. Protein product: CASSLAAAGGNQPQHF.

This clone appeared a single time. The chain carries TRBV5-4 and TRBJ2-4, with 7 positions matching TRBD1. Germline CDR1 is SGHNT and CDR2 is YYREEE (reference sequence). CDR3 length: 16 residues. The J segment lost 0 bases and the V segment lost 4 bases, leaving 7 bases of the junction unmatched. The CDR3 DNA sequence: TGTGCCAGCAGCCCCGACAGGGCGGTAGCCAAAAACATTCAGTACTTC. It is translated as CASSPDRAVAKNIQYF.

The V and J genes are TRBV7-9 and TRBJ1-1, with 7 bases aligning to TRBD1. The CDR3 has 15 residues. J gave up 1 base and V 2 bases, and 4 bases lay outside the gene matches. CDR1 and CDR2 from the germline V gene are SEHNR and FQNEAQ (reference sequence). CDR3 in DNA: TGTGCCAGCAGCTTACGACAGGGACCGAACACTGAAGCTTTCTTT. Translating it yields CASSLRQGPNTEAFF.

This chain connects TRBV28 to TRBJ1-1; 7 positions match TRBD1. V lost 6 bases, J lost 4 bases, and 8 bases stayed unmatched. Germline loops: CDR1 MDHEN, CDR2 SYDVKM. This CDR3 comprises 14 residues. The CDR3 reads CASSLTGVTTEAFF. The CDR3 nucleotides are TGTGCCAGCAGCCTAACAGGGGTAACCACTGAAGCTTTCTTT.

Of note for this clone: Compared with germline, one end of the junction differs, possibly owing to a read error. The chain combines TRBV6-6 with TRBJ1-2; D possibly corresponds to TRBD1 (6 bases). Germline V gene lookup returns CDR1 MNHNY and CDR2 SVGAGI (reference sequence). This CDR3 region has 12 residues. Here the CDR3 DNA reads TGTGCCAGCAGTCACCTCGGACAGCCTCCTCTCTTC. Protein sequence: CASSHLGQPPLF.

The J gene is TRBJ1-6, the V gene TRBV7-9, with no clear D. V was cut by 5 bases and J by 3 bases, with 14 bases left in between. The germline CDR1 and CDR2 sequences are SEHNR and FQNEAQ (reference sequence). The CDR3 length is 16 residues. DNA for the CDR3: TGTGCCAGCAGCCGCACTCGGGGTGTCTATAATTCACCCCTCCACTTT. This sequence encodes CASSRTRGVYNSPLHF.

In nucleotides, the CDR3 is TGTGCCAGCAACTCAGGGGATCCCTCCTATGGCTACACCTTC. Translation: CASNSGDPSYGYTF. The genes are TRBV28 and TRBJ1-2; D is perhaps TRBD1 (6 bases). V was shortened by 7 bases and J by 4 bases, with 16 bases between the two germline ends. The CDR3 sequence is 14 residues long. The germline V gene has CDR1 MDHEN and CDR2 SYDVKM.

The chain employs TRBV4-1 and TRBJ2-3; weak D call: TRBD1 (5 bases). CDR1 is MGHRA and CDR2 is YSYEKL in the germline V gene. The CDR3 is 17 amino acids. The V end lost 4 bases, the J end lost 2 bases, and 19 bases lay between the germline ends. CDR3: CASSPFDSVTVTDTQYF. CDR3 bases: TGCGCCAGCAGCCCTTTCGACAGCGTTACAGTCACAGATACGCAGTATTTT.

The rearrangement uses TRBV9 and TRBJ1-1; the D is unclear. Germline V lookup: CDR1 SGDLS, CDR2 YYNGEE. CDR3 length: 12 amino acids. Trimming took 2 bases from V and 3 from J, leaving 5 bases between them. Here the CDR3 DNA reads TGTGCCAGCAGCGTCCTCCACACTGAAGCTTTCTTT. This translates into CASSVLHTEAFF.

This chain joins TRBV11-2 and TRBJ2-7; D is uncertain. Trimming cost V 6 bases and J 0 bases, with 9 bases left between them. This CDR3 contains 13 residues. Germline assignment: CDR1 SGHAT and CDR2 FQNNGV. CDR3 amino acids: CASRLSVSYEQYF. CDR3 bases: TGTGCCAGCAGATTAAGCGTCTCCTACGAGCAGTACTTC.

The rearrangement joins TRBV4-2 to TRBJ2-1; 7 bases are shared with TRBD2. CDR1 and CDR2 from the germline V gene are LGHNA and YNFKEQ. The V gene end was trimmed by 3 bases and the J gene end by 7 bases; junction bases not matched to a gene: 15. This CDR3 has 17 residues. This chain's CDR3 is CASSHPWGEGQWNEQFF. DNA of the CDR3: TGTGCCAGCAGCCACCCCTGGGGGGAGGGCCAATGGAATGAGCAGTTCTTC.

This chain connects TRBV5-1 to TRBJ1-1, with 7 bases lining up with TRBD1. The V gene's germline CDR1 is SGHRS and CDR2 YFSETQ. CDR3 length: 15 residues. J gave up 8 bases and V 4 bases, and 14 bases lay outside the gene matches. The chain's CDR3 is CASSPLSRTGSEAFF. Written as DNA, the CDR3 is TGCGCCAGCAGCCCTTTAAGCCGGACAGGCAGCGAAGCTTTCTTT.

This chain connects TRBV23-1 to TRBJ2-7; D is possibly TRBD1 (6 bases). TRBV23-1 is filed as an ORF, its function uncertain. V was trimmed by 3 bases and J by 2 bases, leaving 17 bases between them. The CDR3 length is 16 residues. CDR3 coding DNA: TGCGCCAGCAGTCACGCCTGGGGCAGGGGACCCTACGAGCAGTACTTC. This codes for CASSHAWGRGPYEQYF.

This clone was seen a handful of times. The chain uses TRBV27 and TRBJ1-5; 8 bases map to TRBD1. Germline CDR1 MNHEY, CDR2 SMNVEV (reference sequence). CDR3 size: 17 residues. The V and J ends lost 4 bases and 6 bases, in that order; junction bases with no gene match: 14. CDR3 sequence: CASSSTPTGQDSQPQHF. CDR3 bases: TGTGCCAGCAGTTCCACACCAACGGGACAGGATTCTCAGCCCCAGCATTTT.

The rearrangement uses TRBV13 and TRBJ2-5, with TRBD1 as a possible D gene (5 bases). V lost 0 bases and J lost 4, with 9 bases in between. The CDR3 spans 14 residues. CDR1 is PRHDT, CDR2 FYEKMQ, per germline (reference sequence). This chain's CDR3 is CASSLGGVGETQYF. For the CDR3, the DNA is TGTGCCAGCAGCTTAGGAGGGGTGGGAGAGACCCAGTACTTC.

This chain links TRBV9 with TRBJ1-6, with D possibly being TRBD1 (6 bases). Looked up from germline, CDR1 is SGDLS and CDR2 is YYNGEE. V dropped 0 bases and J dropped 7 bases, with 14 bases sitting between them. The CDR3 contains 16 residues. The CDR3 DNA reads as TGTGCCAGCAGCGTAGAAGGGGGACGGGGAAATTCACCCCTCCACTTT. Amino acid sequence: CASSVEGGRGNSPLHF.

This clone has more than one count but fewer than ten. For the CDR3, the DNA is TGTGCCAGCAGCGCGTCCTCAACTCCCGGGGAGCTGTTTTTT. Translating it yields CASSASSTPGELFF. The chain recombines TRBV9 with TRBJ2-2, with unresolved D. V was clipped by 3 bases and J by 6 bases, with 12 bases between them. Germline CDR1 reads SGDLS; CDR2 reads YYNGEE. The CDR3 totals 14 residues.

The chain links TRBV7-9 to TRBJ2-5; perhaps TRBD2 as D (6 bases). Trimming took 5 bases from V and 2 from J, leaving 18 bases between them. Germline V gene lookup returns CDR1 SEHNR and CDR2 FQNEAQ (reference sequence). The length of the CDR3 is 16 residues. The CDR3 coding sequence is TGTGCCAGCAGCGGCCCACCCTGGGACTTACAAGAGACCCAGTACTTC. Its translation: CASSGPPWDLQETQYF.

V and J are TRBV29-1 and TRBJ2-7, with 8 bases fitting TRBD1. The CDR3 runs to 14 residues. Germline-derived CDR1 and CDR2 are SQVTM and ANQGSEA. J gave up 3 bases and V 7 bases, and 11 bases lay outside the gene matches. This CDR3 reads CSAITGTGYYEQYF. The CDR3, as DNA: TGCAGCGCCATAACCGGGACAGGTTACTACGAGCAGTACTTC.

This clone has a single count. This sequence joins TRBV4-2 and TRBJ1-5; D unclear. The germline CDR1 and CDR2 sequences are LGHNA and YNFKEQ. V gave up 2 bases and J gave up 8 bases, with 19 bases separating them. This CDR3 is built from 16 residues. The CDR3 is CASSQNDRRVREPQHF. The CDR3 coding sequence is TGTGCCAGCAGCCAAAACGACCGCCGGGTGCGGGAGCCCCAGCATTTT.

The chain employs TRBV30 and TRBJ2-7, with D possibly being TRBD1 (5 bases). Per the germline V gene, CDR1 is GTSNPN and CDR2 is SVGIG (reference sequence). CDR3 length: 12 amino acids. Trimming left V 0 bases short and J 4 bases short, with 7 bases between. The CDR3 sequence: CAWSVQVYEQYF. The DNA for the CDR3 is TGTGCCTGGAGTGTACAGGTTTACGAGCAGTACTTC.

The chain employs TRBV2 and TRBJ1-2, with D maybe TRBD1 (5 bases). V was pared by 3 bases and J by 6 bases, with 11 bases between. The germline V gene encodes CDR1 SNHLY and CDR2 FYNNEI. The CDR3 is made up of 13 amino acids. The CDR3 coding sequence is TGTGCCAGCAGTGATAGGGGCCGGCATGGCTACACCTTC. The encoded protein is CASSDRGRHGYTF.